This T cell receptor beta chain emerged from a study of T cell responses to AZD1222 COVID-19 vaccine. Study results and caveats: Spike-wide vaccine-associated CD4 TCRs dominated at 160-218 and 743-854. The study sampled repertoires only after the peak T cell response.

CDR1 is MNHNY, CDR2 SVGAGI, per germline (reference sequence). This CDR3 region has 16 residues. The V gene lost 0 bases and the J gene lost 4 bases, with 15 bases spanning the gap. Concerning this clone itself: Its antigen remains unknown.

Clones were read by immunoSEQ multiplex PCR, and TCRdb kept only the in-frame ones, dropping some. The sample has 150,000 to 200,000 clones, around 92% seen once. V and J are TRBV6-6 and TRBJ1-2, with a weak D call TRBD1 (5 bases). The source is an adult in good health. Sequencing was performed on peripheral blood, taken on day 0 of AZD1222 vaccination. CDR3 amino acids: CASSYSSKGETYGYTF. CDR3 DNA sequence: TGTGCCAGCAGTTACTCGTCGAAAGGGGAGACCTATGGCTACACCTTC.